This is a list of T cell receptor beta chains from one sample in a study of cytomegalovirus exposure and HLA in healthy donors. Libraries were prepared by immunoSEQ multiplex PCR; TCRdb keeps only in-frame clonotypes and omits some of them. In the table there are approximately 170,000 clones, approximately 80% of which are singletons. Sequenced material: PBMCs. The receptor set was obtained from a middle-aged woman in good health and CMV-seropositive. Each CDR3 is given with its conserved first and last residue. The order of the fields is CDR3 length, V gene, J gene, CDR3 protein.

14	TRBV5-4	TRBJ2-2	CASSLDQGPGELFF
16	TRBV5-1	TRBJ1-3	CASSLGQRTSGNTIYF
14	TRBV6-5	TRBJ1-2	CASRGQGRTYGYTF
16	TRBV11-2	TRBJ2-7	CASSQGLAGNFYEQYF
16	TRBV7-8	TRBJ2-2	CASSFGGGSNTGELFF
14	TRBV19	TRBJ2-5	CASMETGGAETQYF
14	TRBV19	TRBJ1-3	CASSIDPSRNTIYF
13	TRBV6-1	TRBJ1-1	CASSVYSGTEAFF
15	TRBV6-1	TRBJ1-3	CASSERPGTGNTIYF
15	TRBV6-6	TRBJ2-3	CATCRETGRTDTQYF
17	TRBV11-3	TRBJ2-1	CTSSLEGQGRGNNEQFF